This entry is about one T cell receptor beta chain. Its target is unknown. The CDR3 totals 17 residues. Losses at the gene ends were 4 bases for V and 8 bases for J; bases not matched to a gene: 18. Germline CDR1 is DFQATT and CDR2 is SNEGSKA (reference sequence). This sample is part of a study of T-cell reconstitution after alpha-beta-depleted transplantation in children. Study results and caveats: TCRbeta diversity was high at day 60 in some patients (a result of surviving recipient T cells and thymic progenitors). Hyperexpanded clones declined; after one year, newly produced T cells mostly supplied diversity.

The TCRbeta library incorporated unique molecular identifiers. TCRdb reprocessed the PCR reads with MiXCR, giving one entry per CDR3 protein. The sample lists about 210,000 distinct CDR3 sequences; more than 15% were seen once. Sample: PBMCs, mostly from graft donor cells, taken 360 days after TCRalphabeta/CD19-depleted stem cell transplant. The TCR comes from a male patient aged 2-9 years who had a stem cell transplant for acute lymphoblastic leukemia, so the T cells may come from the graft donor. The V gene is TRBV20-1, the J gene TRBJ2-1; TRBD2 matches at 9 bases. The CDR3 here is CSANPFQASGVFDEQFF. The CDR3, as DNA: TGCAGTGCTAATCCCTTTCAGGCTAGCGGGGTTTTCGATGAGCAGTTCTTC.